This TCR beta chain was observed in a study of chronic HIV infection and antiretroviral therapy. V was clipped by 4 bases and J by 2 bases, with 14 bases between them. This CDR3 is built from 15 residues. Germline CDR1 reads LGHDT; CDR2 reads YNNKEL (reference sequence). This clonotype was counted many times. Using its own MiXCR run on the 5' RACE reads, TCRdb lists one record per CDR3 protein. The table lists about 31,000 distinct CDR3 sequences, about 9.6% of them singletons. The TCR originated in an adult who had HIV and had not received antiretroviral therapy, or was an uninfected healthy control (not recorded which). The chain employs TRBV3-1 and TRBJ2-5; perhaps TRBD2 as D (6 bases). Sequences were obtained from peripheral blood. CDR3: CASSPGLPPQETQYF. DNA of the CDR3: TGTGCCAGCAGCCCCGGACTACCCCCACAAGAGACCCAGTACTTC.